This TCR beta chain was profiled in a study of blood T cell repertoires in COVID-19. At the level of the study: Samples representing acute and convalescent COVID-19 were sourced from the United States, Italy and Spain. PBMCs, B-cell-depleted T cells, or T cells were the source of the cDNA or gDNA that made up the material.

Germline V gives CDR1 SQVTM, CDR2 ANQGSEA. The CDR3 runs to 14 residues. V dropped 6 bases and J dropped 6 bases, with 18 bases sitting between them. Only in-frame clones appear in the TCRdb table, and some are missing; sequencing was by immunoSEQ multiplex PCR. Seen here are about 500,000 clones, roughly nine tenths observed once, and the top ten hold around 7.8%. The sequence was collected from a woman aged 50 to 60 with COVID-19, enrolled during active disease. Sequencing used peripheral blood. V usage is TRBV29-1 and J usage is TRBJ1-5; D gene uncertain. The CDR3 reads CSVGDGRAAQPQHF. CDR3 nucleotide sequence: TGCAGCGTCGGGGATGGGAGGGCAGCTCAGCCCCAGCATTTT.